The T cell receptor (beta chain) under discussion was sequenced for a study of cytomegalovirus exposure and HLA in healthy donors. The CDR3 spans 14 residues. Germline V lookup: CDR1 SEHNR, CDR2 FQNEAQ (reference sequence). V lost 2 bases and J 0 bases, leaving 8 bases between the germline ends. The PCR was carried out with 60 Vbeta primers and 13 Jbeta primers. The method was immunoSEQ multiplex PCR; TCRdb's version includes in-frame clones alone and lacks a portion of them. There are around 70,000 clones in the sample, with over 3% held by the top ten. Healthy bone marrow donors made up the donor group.

Material for sequencing was PBMCs. J is TRBJ2-7 and V is TRBV7-9; D remains ambiguous. The clonotype was recovered from a female donor in good health and CMV-seropositive. This CDR3 reads CASSLSVSSYEQYF. CDR3 coding DNA: TGTGCCAGCAGCTTATCAGTCAGCTCCTACGAGCAGTACTTC.